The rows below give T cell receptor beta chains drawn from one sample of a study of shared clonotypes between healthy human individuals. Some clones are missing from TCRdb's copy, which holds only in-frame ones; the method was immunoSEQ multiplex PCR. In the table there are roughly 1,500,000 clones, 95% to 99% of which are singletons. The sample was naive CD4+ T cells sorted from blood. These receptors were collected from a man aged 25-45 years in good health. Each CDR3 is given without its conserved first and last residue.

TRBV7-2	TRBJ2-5	ASSSNLETQY
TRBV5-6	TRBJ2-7	ASSLIGAEY
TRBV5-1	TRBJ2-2	ASSQHIELNTGELF
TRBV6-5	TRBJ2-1	ASRGRPVSYNEQF
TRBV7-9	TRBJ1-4	ASSSKGGAGEKLF
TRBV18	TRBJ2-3	ASSEQGILADTQY
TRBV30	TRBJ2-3	AWRTGRTDTQY
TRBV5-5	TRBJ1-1	ASSLSPGSNTEAF
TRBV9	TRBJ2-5	ASSVAGGSQETQY
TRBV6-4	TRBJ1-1	ASSDDRGLRWYTEAF
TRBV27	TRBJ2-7	ASSLSRGTGSYEQY
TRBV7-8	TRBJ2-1	ASSLTGLTSGEQF
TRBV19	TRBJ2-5	ASSILASLRETQY
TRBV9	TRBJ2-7	ASSAGLPGNYEQY
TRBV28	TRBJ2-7	ASSQTSGLRVYEQY
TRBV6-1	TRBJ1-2	ASSAGNYGYT
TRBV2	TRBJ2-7	ASMGTGAYEQY
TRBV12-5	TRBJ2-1	ASAPWPSGSHEQF
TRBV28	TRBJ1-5	ASSLIDQPQH
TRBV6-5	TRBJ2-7	ASRTSGIYEQY
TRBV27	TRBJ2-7	ATQPSGTYEQY
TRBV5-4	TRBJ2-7	ASSLWRREQY
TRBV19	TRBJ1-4	ASSVGQIPSEKLF
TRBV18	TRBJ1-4	ASSPDSISSIREKLF
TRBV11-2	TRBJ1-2	ASSIIRDRAPNYGYT
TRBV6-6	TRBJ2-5	ASSYSRTGVQETQY
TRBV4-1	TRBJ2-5	ASSQPGFRAGPQETQY
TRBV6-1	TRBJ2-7	ASSESGTGSLYEQY
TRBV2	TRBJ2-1	ASSENWAGTGSYNEQF
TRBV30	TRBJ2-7	AWKRDRTNEQY
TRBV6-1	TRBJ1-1	ASTGWGLTEAF
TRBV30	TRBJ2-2	AWSVQEVLTEFTGELF
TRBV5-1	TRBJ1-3	ASSTQGVEGNTIY
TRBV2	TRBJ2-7	ATNRRQGAYEQY
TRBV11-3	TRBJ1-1	ASSLSVDSGAF
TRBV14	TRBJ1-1	ASSLRTGGGTEAF